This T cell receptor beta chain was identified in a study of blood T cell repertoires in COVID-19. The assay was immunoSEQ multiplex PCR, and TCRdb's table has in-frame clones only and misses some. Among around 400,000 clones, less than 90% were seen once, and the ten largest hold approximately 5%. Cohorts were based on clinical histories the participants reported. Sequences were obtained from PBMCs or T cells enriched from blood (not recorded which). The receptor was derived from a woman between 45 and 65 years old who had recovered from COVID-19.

In DNA, the CDR3 is TGTGCCAGCAGTTACCGGGACAGCTCCTATGGCTACACCTTC. Translating gives CASSYRDSSYGYTF. This chain joins TRBV6-2 or TRBV6-3 and TRBJ1-2, with 7 bases aligning to TRBD1. With V trimmed by 2 bases and J by 4 bases, 4 bases remained unmatched. The CDR3 has 14 amino acids. Germline CDR1 and CDR2: MNHEY and SVGEGT.